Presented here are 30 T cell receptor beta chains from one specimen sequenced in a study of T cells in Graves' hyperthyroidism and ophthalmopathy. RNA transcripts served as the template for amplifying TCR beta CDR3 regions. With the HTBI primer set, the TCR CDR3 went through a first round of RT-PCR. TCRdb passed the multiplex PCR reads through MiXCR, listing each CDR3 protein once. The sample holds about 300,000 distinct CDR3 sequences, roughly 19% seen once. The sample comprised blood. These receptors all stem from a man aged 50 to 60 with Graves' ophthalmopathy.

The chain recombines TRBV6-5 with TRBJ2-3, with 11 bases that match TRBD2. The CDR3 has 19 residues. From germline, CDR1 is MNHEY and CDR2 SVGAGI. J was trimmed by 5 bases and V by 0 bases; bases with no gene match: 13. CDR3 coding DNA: TGTGCCAGCAGTTACTCGAGGGAGGGACTAGCGGTTCCGGTAGATACGCAGTATTTT. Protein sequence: CASSYSREGLAVPVDTQYF.

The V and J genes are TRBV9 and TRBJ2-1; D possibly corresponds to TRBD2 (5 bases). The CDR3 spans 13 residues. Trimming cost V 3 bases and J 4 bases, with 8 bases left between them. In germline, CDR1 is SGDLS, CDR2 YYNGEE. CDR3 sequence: CASSDTSYNEQFF. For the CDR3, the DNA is TGTGCCAGCAGCGATACTAGTTACAATGAGCAGTTCTTC. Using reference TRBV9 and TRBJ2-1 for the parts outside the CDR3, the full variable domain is DSGVTQTPKHLITATGQRVTLRCSPRSGDLSVYWYQQSLDQGLQFLIQYYNGEERAKGNILERFSAQQFPDLHSELNLSSLELGDSALYFCASSDTSYNEQFFGPGTRLTVL.

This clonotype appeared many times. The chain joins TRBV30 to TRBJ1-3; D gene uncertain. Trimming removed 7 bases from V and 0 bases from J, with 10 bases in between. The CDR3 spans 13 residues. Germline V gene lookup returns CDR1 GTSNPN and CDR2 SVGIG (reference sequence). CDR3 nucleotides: TGTGCCTCTACCGGGAACTCTGGAAACACCATATATTTT. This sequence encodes CASTGNSGNTIYF.

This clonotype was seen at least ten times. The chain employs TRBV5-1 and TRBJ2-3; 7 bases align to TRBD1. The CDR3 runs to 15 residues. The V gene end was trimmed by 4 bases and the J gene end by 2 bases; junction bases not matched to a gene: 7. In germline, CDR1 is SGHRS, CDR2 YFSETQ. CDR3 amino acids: CASSLGQADTDTQYF. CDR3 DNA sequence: TGCGCCAGCAGCCTCGGACAGGCGGACACAGATACGCAGTATTTT.

In DNA form, the CDR3 reads TGTGCCAGCAGAGATCGGACAGCTCATAATTCACCCCTCCACTTT. It specifies CASRDRTAHNSPLHF. V and J are TRBV28 and TRBJ1-6; D is perhaps TRBD1 (6 bases). The CDR3 is made up of 15 amino acids. CDR1 and CDR2 (germline): MDHEN, SYDVKM. V was shortened by 6 bases and J by 5 bases, with 14 bases between the two germline ends.

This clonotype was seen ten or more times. CDR3 nucleotides: TGTGCCAGCAGCATCCGGGACCCAGACTACGAGCAGTACTTC. This sequence encodes CASSIRDPDYEQYF. The chain employs TRBV7-8 and TRBJ2-7; either TRBD1 or TRBD2 may supply D (5 bases each). Trimming pared 5 bases from V and 3 bases from J, leaving 14 bases between. The CDR3 is 14 amino acids. Per germline, CDR1 SGHVS and CDR2 FQNEAQ.

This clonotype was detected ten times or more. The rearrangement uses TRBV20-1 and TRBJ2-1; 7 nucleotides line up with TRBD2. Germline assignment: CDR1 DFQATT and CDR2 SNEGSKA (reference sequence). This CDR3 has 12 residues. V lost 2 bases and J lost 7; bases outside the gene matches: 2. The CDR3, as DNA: TGCAGTGCTAGATGGGACTATAATGAGCAGTTCTTC. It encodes CSARWDYNEQFF.

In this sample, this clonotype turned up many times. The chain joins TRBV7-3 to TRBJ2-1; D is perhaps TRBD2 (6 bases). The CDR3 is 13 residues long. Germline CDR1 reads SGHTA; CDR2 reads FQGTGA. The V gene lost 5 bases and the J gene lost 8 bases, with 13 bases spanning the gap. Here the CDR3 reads CASSQISGYEQFF. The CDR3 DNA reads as TGTGCCAGCAGCCAAATTAGCGGTTATGAGCAGTTCTTC.

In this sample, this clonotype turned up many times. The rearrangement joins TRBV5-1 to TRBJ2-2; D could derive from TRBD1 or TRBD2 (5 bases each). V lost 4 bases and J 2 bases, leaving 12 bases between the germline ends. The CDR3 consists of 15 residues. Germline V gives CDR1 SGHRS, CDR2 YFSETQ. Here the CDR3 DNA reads TGCGCCAGCAGCGCGCGAGGGGCTAACACCGGGGAGCTGTTTTTT. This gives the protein CASSARGANTGELFF.

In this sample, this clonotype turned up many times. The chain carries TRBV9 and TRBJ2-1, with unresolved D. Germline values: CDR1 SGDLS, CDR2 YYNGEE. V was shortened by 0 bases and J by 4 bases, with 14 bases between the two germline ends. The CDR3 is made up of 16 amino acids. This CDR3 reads CASSVVVSRRYNEQFF. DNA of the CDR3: TGTGCCAGCAGCGTAGTTGTTAGCAGAAGATACAATGAGCAGTTCTTC. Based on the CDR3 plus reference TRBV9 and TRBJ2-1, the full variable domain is DSGVTQTPKHLITATGQRVTLRCSPRSGDLSVYWYQQSLDQGLQFLIQYYNGEERAKGNILERFSAQQFPDLHSELNLSSLELGDSALYFCASSVVVSRRYNEQFFGPGTRLTVL.

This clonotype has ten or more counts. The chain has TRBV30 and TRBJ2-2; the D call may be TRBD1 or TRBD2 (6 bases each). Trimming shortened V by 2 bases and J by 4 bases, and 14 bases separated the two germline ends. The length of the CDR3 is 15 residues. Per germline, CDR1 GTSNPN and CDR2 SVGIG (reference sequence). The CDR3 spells CAWSRGTYLTGELFF. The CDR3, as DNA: TGTGCCTGGAGTAGGGGGACTTACCTCACCGGGGAGCTGTTTTTT. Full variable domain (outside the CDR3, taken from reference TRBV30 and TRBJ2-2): SQTIHQWPATLVQPVGSPLSLECTVEGTSNPNLYWYRQAAGRGLQLLFYSVGIGQISSEVPQNLSASRPQDRQFILSSKKLLLSDSGFYLCAWSRGTYLTGELFFGEGSRLTVL.

The CDR3 here is CASSTSGATYEQYF. CDR3 nucleotide sequence: TGTGCCAGCAGTACTAGCGGGGCCACCTACGAGCAGTACTTC. V gene TRBV6-1 combines with J gene TRBJ2-7, with 10 bases that match TRBD2. This CDR3 contains 14 residues. Germline CDR1 reads MNHNS; CDR2 reads SASEGT. V dropped 5 bases and J dropped 2; count of bases not matched to a gene: 3.

This CDR3 is CASSHAGGPDTGELFF. In DNA form, the CDR3 reads TGTGCCAGCAGCCATGCAGGGGGGCCGGACACCGGGGAGCTGTTTTTT. J is TRBJ2-2 and V is TRBV13, with D possibly TRBD1 on 7 matching bases. CDR3 size: 16 residues. Germline V gene sequence: CDR1 PRHDT, CDR2 FYEKMQ (reference sequence). V was clipped by 5 bases and J by 3 bases, with 16 bases between them.

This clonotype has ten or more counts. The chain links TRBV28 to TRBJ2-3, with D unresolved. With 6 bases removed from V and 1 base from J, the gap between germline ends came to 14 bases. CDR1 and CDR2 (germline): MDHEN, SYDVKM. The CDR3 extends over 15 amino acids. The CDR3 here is CASSRNRAGTDTQYF. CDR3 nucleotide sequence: TGTGCCAGCAGCCGTAACAGAGCCGGCACAGATACGCAGTATTTT.

The CDR3 spells CATSRDLGAGETQYF. The CDR3 DNA follows: TGTGCCACCAGCAGAGATCTGGGGGCGGGAGAGACCCAGTACTTC. The rearrangement links TRBV15 to TRBJ2-5; D perhaps matches TRBD1 (6 bases). The germline CDR1 and CDR2 sequences are LNHNV and YYDKDF (reference sequence). The CDR3 length is 15 residues. The V and J ends lost 0 bases and 4 bases respectively, with 12 bases between them.

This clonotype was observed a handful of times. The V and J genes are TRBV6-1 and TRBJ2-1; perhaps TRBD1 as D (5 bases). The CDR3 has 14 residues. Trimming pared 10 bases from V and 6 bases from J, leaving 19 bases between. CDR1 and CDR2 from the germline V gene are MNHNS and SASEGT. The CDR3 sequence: CAIRTSLGANEQFF. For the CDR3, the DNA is TGTGCCATCCGAACTTCGCTAGGGGCCAATGAGCAGTTCTTC.

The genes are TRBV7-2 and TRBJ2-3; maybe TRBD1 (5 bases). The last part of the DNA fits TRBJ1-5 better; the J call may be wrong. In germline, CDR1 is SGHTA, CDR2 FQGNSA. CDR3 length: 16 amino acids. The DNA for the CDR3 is TGTGCCAGCAGCTCGAACTATAGGGGACGAACAGATACGCAGCATTTT. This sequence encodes CASSSNYRGRTDTQHF.

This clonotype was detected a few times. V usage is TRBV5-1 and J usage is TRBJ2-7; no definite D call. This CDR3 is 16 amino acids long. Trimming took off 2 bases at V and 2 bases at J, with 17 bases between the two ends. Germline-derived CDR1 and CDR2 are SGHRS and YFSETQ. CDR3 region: CASSFPSRESPYEQYF. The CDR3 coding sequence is TGCGCCAGCAGCTTCCCATCACGAGAGTCCCCCTACGAGCAGTACTTC.

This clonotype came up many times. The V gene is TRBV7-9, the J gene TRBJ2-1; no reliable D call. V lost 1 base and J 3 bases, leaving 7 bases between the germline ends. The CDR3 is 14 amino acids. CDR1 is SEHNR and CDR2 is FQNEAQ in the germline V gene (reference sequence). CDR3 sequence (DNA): TGTGCCAGCAGCTTAGGGGCAAGCTACAATGAGCAGTTCTTC. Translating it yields CASSLGASYNEQFF.

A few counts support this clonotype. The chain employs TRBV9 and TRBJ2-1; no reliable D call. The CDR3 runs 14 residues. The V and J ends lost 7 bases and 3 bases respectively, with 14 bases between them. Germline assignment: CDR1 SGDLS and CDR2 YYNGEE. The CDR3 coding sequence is TGTGCCAGCGGGTCGGGCGGCAGCTACAATGAGCAGTTCTTC. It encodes CASGSGGSYNEQFF.

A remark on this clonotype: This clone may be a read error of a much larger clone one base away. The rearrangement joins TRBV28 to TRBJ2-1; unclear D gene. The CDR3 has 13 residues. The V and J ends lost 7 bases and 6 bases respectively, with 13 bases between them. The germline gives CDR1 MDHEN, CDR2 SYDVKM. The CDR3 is CASNSLGVNEQFF. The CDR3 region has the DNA TGTGCCAGCAACTCGCTAGGAGTCAATGAGCAGTTCTTC.

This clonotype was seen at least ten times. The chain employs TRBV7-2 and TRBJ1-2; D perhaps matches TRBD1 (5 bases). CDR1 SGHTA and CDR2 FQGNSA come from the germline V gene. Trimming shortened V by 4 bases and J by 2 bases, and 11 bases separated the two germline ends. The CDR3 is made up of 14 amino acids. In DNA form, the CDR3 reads TGTGCCAGCAGCTCCGGGACGGAGAACTATGGCTACACCTTC. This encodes CASSSGTENYGYTF.

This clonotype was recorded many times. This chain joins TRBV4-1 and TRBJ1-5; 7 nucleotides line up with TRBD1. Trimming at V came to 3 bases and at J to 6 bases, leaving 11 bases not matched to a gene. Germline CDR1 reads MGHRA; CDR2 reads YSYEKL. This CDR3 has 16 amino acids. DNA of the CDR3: TGCGCCAGCAGCCAGGAACCGGGACAGAAGGCTCAGCCCCAGCATTTT. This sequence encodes CASSQEPGQKAQPQHF.

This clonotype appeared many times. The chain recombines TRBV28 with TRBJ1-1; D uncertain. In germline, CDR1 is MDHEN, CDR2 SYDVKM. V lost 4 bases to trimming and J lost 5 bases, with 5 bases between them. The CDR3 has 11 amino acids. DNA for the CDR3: TGTGCCAGCAGTTCGGGTACTGAAGCTTTCTTT. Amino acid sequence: CASSSGTEAFF.

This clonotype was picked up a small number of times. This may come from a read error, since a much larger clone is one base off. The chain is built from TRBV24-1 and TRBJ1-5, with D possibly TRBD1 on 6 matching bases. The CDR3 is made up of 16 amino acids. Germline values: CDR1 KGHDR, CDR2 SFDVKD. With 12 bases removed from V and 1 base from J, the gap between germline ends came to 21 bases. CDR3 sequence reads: CAAGSGAATSNQPQHF. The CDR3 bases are TGTGCCGCCGGGTCGGGGGCAGCGACAAGCAATCAGCCCCAGCATTTT.

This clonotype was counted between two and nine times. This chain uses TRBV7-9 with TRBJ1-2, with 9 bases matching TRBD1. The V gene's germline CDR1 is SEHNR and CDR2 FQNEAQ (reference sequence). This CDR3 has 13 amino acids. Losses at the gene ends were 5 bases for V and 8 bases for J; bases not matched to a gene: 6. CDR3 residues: CASSLGQGGGYTF. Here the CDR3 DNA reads TGTGCCAGCAGCCTGGGACAGGGCGGGGGCTACACCTTC.

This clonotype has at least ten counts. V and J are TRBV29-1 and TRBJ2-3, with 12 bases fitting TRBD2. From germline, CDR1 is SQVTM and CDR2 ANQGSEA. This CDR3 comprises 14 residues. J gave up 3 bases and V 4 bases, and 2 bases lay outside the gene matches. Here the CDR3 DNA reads TGCAGCGTTGGGACTAGCGGGATGACAGATACGCAGTATTTT. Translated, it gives CSVGTSGMTDTQYF.

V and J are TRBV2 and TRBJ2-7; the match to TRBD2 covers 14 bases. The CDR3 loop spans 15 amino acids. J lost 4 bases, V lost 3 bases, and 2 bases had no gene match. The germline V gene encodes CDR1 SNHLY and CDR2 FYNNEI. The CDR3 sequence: CASSETSGRGYEQYF. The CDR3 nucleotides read TGTGCCAGCAGTGAGACTAGCGGGAGGGGGTACGAGCAGTACTTC. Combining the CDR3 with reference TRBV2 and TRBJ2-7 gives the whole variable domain EPEVTQTPSHQVTQMGQEVILRCVPISNHLYFYWYRQILGQKVEFLVSFYNNEISEKSEIFDDQFSVERPDGSNFTLKIRSTKLEDSAMYFCASSETSGRGYEQYFGPGTRLTVT.

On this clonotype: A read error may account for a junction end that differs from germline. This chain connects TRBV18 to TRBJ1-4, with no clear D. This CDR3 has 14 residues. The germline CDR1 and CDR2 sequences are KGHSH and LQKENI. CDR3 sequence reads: CASSPPQANEKLVF. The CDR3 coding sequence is TGTGCCAGCTCACCACCGCAGGCTAATGAAAAACTGGTTTTT.

The CDR3 DNA reads as TGTGCCAGCAGCTTACAACAGGGGGCCCAGACCCAGTACTTC. Amino acid sequence: CASSLQQGAQTQYF. The chain carries TRBV7-2 and TRBJ2-5, with TRBD1 matching 9 bases. The CDR3 covers 14 residues. Germline CDR1 and CDR2: SGHTA and FQGNSA. Trimming at V came to 2 bases and at J to 6 bases, leaving 4 bases not matched to a gene.